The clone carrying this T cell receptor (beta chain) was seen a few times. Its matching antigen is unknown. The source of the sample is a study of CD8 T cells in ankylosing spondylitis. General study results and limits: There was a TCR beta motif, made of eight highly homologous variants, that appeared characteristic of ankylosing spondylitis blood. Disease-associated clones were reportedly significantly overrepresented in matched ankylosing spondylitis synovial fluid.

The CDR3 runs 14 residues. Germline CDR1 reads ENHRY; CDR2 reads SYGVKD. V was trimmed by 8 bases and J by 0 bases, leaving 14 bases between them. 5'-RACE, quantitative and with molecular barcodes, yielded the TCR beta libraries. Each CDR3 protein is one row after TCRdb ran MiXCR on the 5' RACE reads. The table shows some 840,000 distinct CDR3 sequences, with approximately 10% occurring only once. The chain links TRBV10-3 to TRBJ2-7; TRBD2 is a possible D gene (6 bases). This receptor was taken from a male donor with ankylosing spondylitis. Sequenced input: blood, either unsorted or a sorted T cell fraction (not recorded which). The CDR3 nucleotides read TGTGCCATCGGGCCGGGAGCCAGCTCCTACGAGCAGTACTTC. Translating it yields CAIGPGASSYEQYF.